Sequencing of this T cell receptor beta chain was carried out in a study of cytomegalovirus exposure and HLA in healthy donors. Whole-study findings and limits: Immune exposure information available was restricted to CMV serostatus. Earlier analysis looked at TCR beta V segments, and most were productive about 87% or about 30% of the time.

Regarding donors, all were healthy bone marrow donors. PCR primers comprised 60 Vbeta and 13 Jbeta primers. The method was immunoSEQ multiplex PCR; TCRdb's version includes in-frame clones alone and lacks a portion of them. The sample includes approximately 81,000 clones, over 70% of them seen just once. As to this clone: The antigen is unknown.

The receptor was isolated from a man over 45 in good health and CMV-seropositive. Source material: PBMCs.

The CDR3: CASRGTSGKLETQYF. The CDR3 nucleotides read TGTGCCAGCAGAGGGACTAGCGGGAAGCTAGAGACCCAGTACTTC. The gene calls are TRBV2 and TRBJ2-5; 13 bases line up with TRBD2. Germline V gives CDR1 SNHLY, CDR2 FYNNEI. V lost 6 bases, J lost 4 bases, and 5 bases stayed unmatched. The CDR3 extends over 15 amino acids.